The 14 T cell receptor beta chains below all came from one sample that was sequenced in a study of prognosis after radiotherapy for stage I lung cancer. The TCR beta CDR3 region was amplified from genomic DNA, with two rounds of multiplex PCR being used for the amplification. Amplification during the initial PCR round employed primers specific to each TRBV and TRBJ gene. From the multiplex PCR reads, TCRdb called clonotypes with MiXCR, one entry per CDR3 protein. The sample lists around 15,000 distinct CDR3 sequences; around half were seen once. This material consisted of PBMCs, taken before or after stereotactic body radiation therapy (not recorded which). The receptors come from a donor aged 50 or older with non-small cell lung cancer.

J is TRBJ1-1 and V is TRBV5-6; D is possibly TRBD1 (5 bases). V was clipped by 7 bases and J by 0 bases, with 19 bases between them. This CDR3 is built from 16 residues. Germline CDR1 SGHDT, CDR2 YYEEEE. The CDR3 loop is CASGFRDRGLNTEAFF. The CDR3 region has the DNA TGTGCCAGCGGATTCCGGGACCGGGGTTTGAACACTGAAGCTTTCTTT.

This clonotype was recorded many times. V and J are TRBV7-3 and TRBJ1-4; D is uncertain. The CDR3 extends over 17 amino acids. V lost 2 bases, J lost 0 bases, and 13 bases lay in between. Germline CDR1 and CDR2: SGHTA and FQGTGA. DNA of the CDR3: TGTGCCAGCAGCTTATTAGGAAAAGTTGCAACTAATGAAAAACTGTTTTTT. Translated: CASSLLGKVATNEKLFF.

This clonotype was detected many times. The chain's CDR3 is CSARGADRVNEQFF. The CDR3, as DNA: TGCAGTGCTAGAGGGGCTGACAGAGTAAATGAGCAGTTCTTC. The chain is built from TRBV20-1 and TRBJ2-1, with TRBD1 as a possible D gene (5 bases). With 1 base removed from V and 7 bases from J, the gap between germline ends came to 14 bases. The CDR3 spans 14 residues. Germline V lookup: CDR1 DFQATT, CDR2 SNEGSKA (reference sequence).

Note on this clonotype: A much larger clone lies a single base off, so this may be a read error. The genes are TRBV5-4 and TRBJ2-7; a weak D match, TRBD1 (6 bases). Germline CDR1 is SGHNT and CDR2 is YYREEE (reference sequence). Trimming left V 3 bases short and J 5 bases short, with 21 bases between. This CDR3 comprises 16 residues. The CDR3 bases are TGTGCCAGCAGCTCAGGACCGCAGGGGATCCGGAACGAGCAGTACTTC. This codes for CASSSGPQGIRNEQYF.

This clonotype was seen ten or more times. The chain is built from TRBV2 and TRBJ2-1; maybe TRBD2 (6 bases). V was cut by 3 bases and J by 0 bases, with 12 bases left in between. The CDR3 is 16 residues long. Germline values: CDR1 SNHLY, CDR2 FYNNEI. This CDR3 is CASSEGGSLSYNEQFF. The CDR3 region has the DNA TGTGCCAGCAGTGAGGGAGGTTCCCTCTCCTACAATGAGCAGTTCTTC. Full variable domain (outside the CDR3, taken from reference TRBV2 and TRBJ2-1): EPEVTQTPSHQVTQMGQEVILRCVPISNHLYFYWYRQILGQKVEFLVSFYNNEISEKSEIFDDQFSVERPDGSNFTLKIRSTKLEDSAMYFCASSEGGSLSYNEQFFGPGTRLTVL.

This clonotype is judged medium-sized. The V and J genes are TRBV20-1 and TRBJ2-5; no reliable D call. Trimming took 4 bases from V and 2 from J, leaving 11 bases between them. The CDR3 is 13 residues long. Germline V gives CDR1 DFQATT, CDR2 SNEGSKA (reference sequence). The CDR3 sequence: CSAIKGKQETQYF. In DNA, the CDR3 is TGCAGTGCTATTAAAGGAAAACAAGAGACCCAGTACTTC.

Concerning this clonotype: At one end, the junction sequence differs from germline, possibly due to a read error. CDR3 loop: CASSSRATYNSPIHF. Here the CDR3 DNA reads TGTGCAAGCAGCTCCCGGGCGACGTATAATTCACCCATCCACTTT. The rearrangement uses TRBV7-6 and TRBJ1-6, with D unclear. The germline V gene has CDR1 SGHVS and CDR2 FNYEAQ. The CDR3 is 15 residues long.

This clonotype came up many times. This rearrangement joins TRBV7-9 to TRBJ2-6; 8 bases fit TRBD1. The CDR3 contains 17 residues. After removal of 7 bases from V and 0 bases from J, the junction contained 8 bases not matched to a gene. Germline loops: CDR1 SEHNR, CDR2 FQNEAQ (reference sequence). CDR3 DNA sequence: TGTGCCAGCACCAAAAGGGACAGGAACTCTGGGGCCAACGTCCTGACTTTC. This encodes CASTKRDRNSGANVLTF.

Comments on this clonotype: The junction departs from the called germline gene at one end, perhaps through a read error. The chain recombines TRBV6-1 with TRBJ1-5; D unresolved. This CDR3 spans 19 amino acids. Germline lookup yields CDR1 MNHNS and CDR2 SASEGT. CDR3 DNA sequence: TGTGCCAGCAGAGCAGGACTTAGAACAATCAGGCTCAATTATCAGACCCAGCATTTT. Amino acid sequence: CASRAGLRTIRLNYQTQHF.

Turning to this clonotype: With a much larger clone just one base away, this may be a read error. J is TRBJ2-7 and V is TRBV2; D may be TRBD2 (6 bases). The V gene's germline CDR1 is SNHLY and CDR2 FYNNEI. V lost 10 bases, J lost 4 bases, and 29 bases lay in between. CDR3 length: 17 residues. The CDR3 sequence is CAIGGNRADAAIYEQYF. The CDR3 region has the DNA TGTGCCATAGGCGGGAATCGGGCAGACGCAGCAATTTACGAGCAGTACTTC. The complete variable domain, with remaining parts taken from reference TRBV2 and TRBJ2-7, reads EPEVTQTPSHQVTQMGQEVILRCVPISNHLYFYWYRQILGQKVEFLVSFYNNEISEKSEIFDDQFSVERPDGSNFTLKIRSTKLEDSAMYFCAIGGNRADAAIYEQYFGPGTRLTVT.

As concerns this clonotype: Only one base separates this from a far larger clonotype, so it likely reflects a read error. The chain uses TRBV28 and TRBJ2-7, with 9 bases aligning to TRBD2. CDR3 length equals 13 residues. V lost 7 bases to trimming and J lost 13 bases; unmatched junction nucleotides: 14. Germline V gene lookup returns CDR1 MDHEN and CDR2 SYDVKM. CDR3 coding DNA: TGTGCCAGCATAGTGGCGGGAGGGCGGACCCATTACTTC. Its protein product is CASIVAGGRTHYF.

This clonotype was counted ten times or more. The chain recombines TRBV30 with TRBJ2-3; 7 nucleotides agree with TRBD1. The trim removed 4 bases at V and 4 bases at J, leaving 5 bases unmatched. There are 13 residues in the CDR3. The germline CDR1 and CDR2 sequences are GTSNPN and SVGIG (reference sequence). CDR3 residues: CAWTQGWADTQYF. CDR3 nucleotide sequence: TGTGCCTGGACACAGGGGTGGGCAGATACGCAGTATTTT.

There are many counts of this clonotype. This rearrangement joins TRBV11-2 to TRBJ2-1; D may be TRBD2 (5 bases). Trimming took 4 bases from V and 1 from J, leaving 11 bases between them. CDR1 is SGHAT, CDR2 FQNNGV, per germline. The CDR3 loop spans 15 amino acids. CDR3 residues: CASSYLGSSYNEQFF. DNA for the CDR3: TGTGCCAGCAGCTATTTAGGGAGTTCCTACAATGAGCAGTTCTTC.

This clonotype was detected ten times or more. The chain recombines TRBV28 with TRBJ2-5; D unclear. Trimming left V 7 bases short and J 1 base short, with 13 bases between. The CDR3 spans 14 residues. CDR1 and CDR2 from the germline V gene are MDHEN and SYDVKM. Here the CDR3 reads CASTPRLTQETQYF. DNA of the CDR3: TGTGCCAGCACCCCTCGGCTCACCCAAGAGACCCAGTACTTC.